The 16 T cell receptor beta chains reported below all come from one sample, sequenced in a study of cytomegalovirus exposure and HLA in healthy donors. Amplification used 60 Vbeta primers and 13 Jbeta primers. Only in-frame clones appear in the TCRdb table, and some are missing; sequencing was by immunoSEQ multiplex PCR. The repertoire holds approximately 240,000 clones, 75% to 85% seen once, with 2.7% in the top ten. Sequences were obtained from PBMCs. The receptors derive from a woman aged 55-69 years in good health and CMV-seropositive.

This clone was found a few times. The gene calls are TRBV6-6 and TRBJ1-6; D unresolved. The V gene's germline CDR1 is MNHNY and CDR2 SVGAGI (reference sequence). The CDR3 sequence is 13 residues long. V shed 6 bases and J shed 3 bases, with 6 bases lying between them. The DNA for the CDR3 is TGTGCCAGCAGGGAGTTCTATAATTCACCCCTCCACTTT. It encodes CASREFYNSPLHF.

This chain uses TRBV7-2 with TRBJ2-1; TRBD2 matches at 9 bases. This CDR3 comprises 17 residues. Germline assignment: CDR1 SGHTA and CDR2 FQGNSA. V shed 5 bases and J 3 bases; nucleotides not matched to a gene: 11. CDR3 DNA: TGTGCCAGCAGCCCCCGGGGTAGCGGGGGAAACTACAATGAGCAGTTCTTC. Translated: CASSPRGSGGNYNEQFF.

The rearrangement joins TRBV14 to TRBJ1-2, with a weak D call TRBD1 (5 bases). Germline-derived CDR1 and CDR2 are SGHDN and FVKESK. The CDR3 spans 13 residues. Trimming took off 4 bases at V and 2 bases at J, with 8 bases between the two ends. CDR3 DNA sequence: TGTGCCAGCAGCCTACAGGTGAACTATGGCTACACCTTC. Translating gives CASSLQVNYGYTF.

In DNA, the CDR3 is TGTGCCTGGGGGAGTGGCTCAGCGGGGGAAAAACTGTTTTTT. As protein: CAWGSGSAGEKLFF. The chain combines TRBV30 with TRBJ1-4; no clear D. Germline V gene lookup returns CDR1 GTSNPN and CDR2 SVGIG (reference sequence). The length of the CDR3 is 14 residues. With 5 bases removed from V and 8 bases from J, the gap between germline ends came to 18 bases.

The chain recombines TRBV19 with TRBJ2-5; 14 bases are a match to TRBD2. Per germline, CDR1 LNHDA and CDR2 SQIVND (reference sequence). Trimming removed 5 bases from V and 5 bases from J; junction bases left unmatched: 7. The CDR3 is 16 amino acids. The CDR3 here is CASSVRLAGGRETQYF. The CDR3, as DNA: TGTGCCAGTAGTGTCCGACTAGCGGGGGGGCGTGAGACCCAGTACTTC.

In regard to this clone: The junction differs from germline at one of its ends, possibly a read error. The chain links TRBV5-4 to TRBJ2-3, with a tentative D call TRBD2 (5 bases). Germline CDR1 SGHNT, CDR2 YYREEE (reference sequence). The CDR3 sequence is 16 residues long. The CDR3 loop is CASSREGSTSTNTQYF. DNA for the CDR3: TGTGCCAGCAGCCGTGAGGGCTCCACGAGCACAAATACGCAGTATTTT.

This chain links TRBV27 with TRBJ2-7; D not certain. This CDR3 comprises 15 residues. Trimming left V 3 bases short and J 1 base short, with 13 bases between. Germline V gives CDR1 MNHEY, CDR2 SMNVEV (reference sequence). The chain's CDR3 is CASSLLGSASYEQYF. The CDR3 nucleotides read TGTGCCAGCAGTTTGCTCGGCAGCGCTTCCTACGAGCAGTACTTC.

This clone was seen once. The chain carries TRBV5-1 and TRBJ1-6; the D is unclear. Germline V gene data show CDR1 as SGHRS and CDR2 as YFSETQ. Trimming took off 1 base at V and 3 bases at J, with 8 bases between the two ends. This CDR3 is built from 15 residues. The CDR3 is CASSLMESYNSPLHF. The CDR3 DNA follows: TGCGCCAGCAGCTTGATGGAGAGCTATAATTCACCCCTCCACTTT.

The chain recombines TRBV14 with TRBJ2-7, with a weak D call TRBD1 (6 bases). This CDR3 has 15 residues. V was clipped by 0 bases and J by 2 bases, with 11 bases between them. Germline V gives CDR1 SGHDN, CDR2 FVKESK. The CDR3 DNA reads TGTGCCAGCAGCCAAGATACAGGGATAACCTACGAGCAGTACTTC. Protein: CASSQDTGITYEQYF.

The V call is TRBV19, the J call TRBJ1-6, with TRBD1 as a possible D gene (6 bases). CDR3 length: 12 amino acids. Trimming shortened V by 9 bases and J by 9 bases, and 12 bases separated the two germline ends. Germline lookup yields CDR1 LNHDA and CDR2 SQIVND (reference sequence). CDR3 in DNA: TGTGCCAGCTCTCCCAGGGGTTCACCCCTCCACTTT. This encodes CASSPRGSPLHF.

The chain couples TRBV5-1 to TRBJ1-3, with TRBD1 matching over 7 bases. V lost 4 bases and J lost 0; bases outside the gene matches: 1. Per the germline V gene, CDR1 is SGHRS and CDR2 is YFSETQ. This CDR3 is 14 amino acids long. In DNA form, the CDR3 reads TGCGCCAGCAGCGGGGACAGCTCTGGAAACACCATATATTTT. Amino acids: CASSGDSSGNTIYF. The full variable domain, with the rest looked up from reference TRBV5-1 and TRBJ1-3, is KAGVTQTPRYLIKTRGQQVTLSCSPISGHRSVSWYQQTPGQGLQFLFEYFSETQRNKGNFPGRFSGRQFSNSRSEMNVSTLELGDSALYLCASSGDSSGNTIYFGEGSWLTVV.

The chain is built from TRBV6-5 and TRBJ2-5; 8 bases line up with TRBD1. The DNA matches TRBJ2-7 better at its end, which makes the J call doubtful. The CDR3 sequence is 16 residues long. Germline V gene data show CDR1 as MNHEY and CDR2 as SVGAGI. The CDR3 coding sequence is TGTGCCAGCAGTTACCGGCGGGACAGGACAGCCTACGAGCAGTACTTC. Translated, it gives CASSYRRDRTAYEQYF.

The chain joins TRBV12-5 to TRBJ2-1; 8 bases are shared with TRBD2. CDR3 length: 16 residues. Trimming at V came to 5 bases and at J to 4 bases, leaving 10 bases not matched to a gene. Germline V lookup: CDR1 LGHNT, CDR2 FRNRAP. CDR3 residues: CASGLAGTSKYNEQFF. As DNA, the CDR3 is TGTGCTAGTGGTCTAGCCGGGACTAGTAAATACAATGAGCAGTTCTTC.

This clone was detected a few times. The chain links TRBV30 to TRBJ1-2, with TRBD1 matching 7 bases. Germline V gene data show CDR1 as GTSNPN and CDR2 as SVGIG (reference sequence). V trimming: 2 bases; J trimming: 4 bases; junction bases outside the gene matches: 10. The CDR3 has 15 amino acids. The CDR3 loop reads CAWSSRGEQGYGYTF. The CDR3 coding sequence is TGTGCCTGGAGTAGCAGGGGGGAACAGGGCTATGGCTACACCTTC.

The chain employs TRBV30 and TRBJ2-3, with D possibly being TRBD2 (6 bases). Trimming shortened V by 1 base and J by 6 bases, and 17 bases separated the two germline ends. The germline gives CDR1 GTSNPN, CDR2 SVGIG (reference sequence). CDR3 length equals 15 residues. The CDR3: CAWSGRGISRDTQYF. CDR3 nucleotides: TGTGCCTGGAGTGGACGCGGGATCTCTCGGGATACGCAGTATTTT.

The CDR3 protein is CASSVAEGADSPLHF. In nucleotides, the CDR3 is TGTGCCAGCAGCGTAGCTGAAGGGGCAGATTCACCCCTCCACTTT. The V call is TRBV9, the J call TRBJ1-6; D possibly corresponds to TRBD1 (5 bases). Trimming cost V 0 bases and J 8 bases, with 12 bases left between them. Germline V CDR1 and CDR2: SGDLS, YYNGEE. CDR3 length equals 15 residues.